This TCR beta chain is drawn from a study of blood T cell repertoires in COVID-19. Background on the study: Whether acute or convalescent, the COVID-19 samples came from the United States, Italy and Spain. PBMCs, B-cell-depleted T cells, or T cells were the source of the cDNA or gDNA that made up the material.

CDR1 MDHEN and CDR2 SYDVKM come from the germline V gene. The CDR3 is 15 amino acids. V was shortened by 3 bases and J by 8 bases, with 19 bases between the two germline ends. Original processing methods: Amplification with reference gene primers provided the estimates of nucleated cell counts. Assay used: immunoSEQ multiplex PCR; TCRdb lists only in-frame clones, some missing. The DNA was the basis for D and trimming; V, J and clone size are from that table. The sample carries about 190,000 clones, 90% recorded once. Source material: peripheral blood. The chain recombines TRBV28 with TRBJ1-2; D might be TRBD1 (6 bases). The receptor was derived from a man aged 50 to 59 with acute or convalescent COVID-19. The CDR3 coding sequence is TGTGCCAGCAGTTTTGGGTATGGGGGGGCTCTAGGCTACACCTTC. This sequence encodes CASSFGYGGALGYTF.